The following is a TCR beta chain sequence with its context. This clone was counted a few times. Which antigen it targets is not known. Nothing much larger sits one base from this clone, and base qualities are not available. This sample is part of a study of cytomegalovirus exposure and HLA in healthy donors (TCRdb year 2017). About the study as a whole: An earlier analysis of fewer than 750 of the donors reported over 250 Gb of sequence data and around 120 million unique TCR beta sequences obtained from approximately 180 million T cells. An early release that covered 640 HLA-typed donors contained around 300 gigabases of sequencing data and 75 million to 100 million unique TCR sequences. The genetic ancestry cluster associated with self-reported Caucasian donors included about four fifths of the 398 genotyped donors. The study aimed to test whether signatures of past pathogen exposure could be identified by cataloging public T cell receptors. The T cell repertoires of 700 or so subjects were profiled by immunosequencing and related to cytomegalovirus serostatus. A separate validation cohort of approximately 130 different subjects was used in addition to the roughly 700-subject first cohort. To predict cytomegalovirus infection status, the study combined high-throughput TCR immunosequencing, statistical association of individual TCRs with disease status, and machine learning. A later analysis re-examined previously published TCR beta repertoires from more than 600 donors and added high-resolution HLA genotyping to investigate patterns of TCR occurrence. Rather than using new phenotypic data, the later analysis identified candidate immune exposures from TCR beta sequences and from how often those sequences occurred across donors. To decide whether each TCR beta V gene segment behaved as functional or pseudogenic, an earlier analysis of some 540 of the donors relied on high-throughput TCR beta sequencing. Donor age, sex, ethnicity and CMV serostatus were collected together with the repertoire data. Genome-wide SNP genotypes for about 60% of the 666 donors were used in a later genetic analysis, which treated that subset as a discovery cohort. All discovery cohort repertoires had been generated using a single sequencing platform. Class I and class II HLA loci were covered by the typing at four-digit resolution. The number of typed donors differed by locus: about 629-640 for A, B, C, DRB1 and DQB1; 500 to 550 for DQA1; approximately 610 for DPA1; and roughly 490 for DPB1. Several DR-DQ haplotypes were treated as single units for association and clustering because of strong linkage in the cohort. Among some 400 genotyped donors of the cohort, an average of approximately 240,000 unique TCR beta nucleotide sequences were sequenced per donor, roughly 18% of them non-productive. Beyond this particular receptor, the publication reports: Cytomegalovirus status was reported to be diagnosed by the classifier with high specificity and sensitivity in both the original and validation cohorts. According to a later analysis, TCR association rates differed among HLA loci, with DRB1 alleles showing the most associated TCRs and HLA-C alleles showing the fewest. A further reported finding was that TCR beta sequences accurately predicted the HLA-A and HLA-B alleles for most subjects in the first cohort. Seventeen rarely observed V segments, including chromosome 9 orphons, were excluded from the earlier analysis of some 590 of the donors because counts were too low. CMV serostatus was the only immune exposure information available for the cohort. In a later analysis, most CMV-associated TCR beta chains were found to appear HLA-restricted, with HLA associations seemingly driven largely by CMV exposure. Correlated functional status among segregating V segments might be attributable to linkage disequilibrium, but an unknown experimental factor could not be ruled out. Specific HLA alleles were associated with 15,000 to 20,000 TCR beta sequences at a false discovery rate of 0.05 in a later analysis. An association between a missense DCLRE1C variant and V-gene and J-gene trimming of TCR beta chains was found in a later genetic analysis and replicated in an independent cohort. In vitro tests confirmed that three of the cytomegalovirus-associated TCR beta chains recognize cytomegalovirus antigens. In a later analysis, HLA-associated TCR beta chains were found to be more clonally expanded and to have lower generation probabilities than equally common non-associated chains. In a later genetic analysis, fewer N-insertions in productive TCRs were reported among donors in an Asian-associated ancestry cluster than the approximately 670-donor mean. A group of highly shared sequence variants was considered likely to be a technical artifact of the sequencing pipeline. The 87-base-pair reads could not distinguish some IMGT-functional V segments, including TRBV6-2 and TRBV6-3, so those segments were excluded. Strong co-occurrence of HLA alleles, especially DR and DQ, made assigning TCR associations to individual alleles difficult. Only TCR beta chains were sequenced in this cohort, and the absence of alpha or paired-chain data limited detectable features. In an earlier analysis of some 640 of the donors, most TCR beta V segments were observed in productive rearrangements about 90% or about 30% of the time, broadly matching IMGT annotations. It was suggested by the authors that the approach could potentially be generalized to other disease states and immunological phenotypes. In the study, some 180 TCR beta chains were listed as associated with cytomegalovirus. Because HLA typing was unavailable for some donors at each locus, only the typed subset was used in association tests. According to a later analysis, parvovirus B19, influenza, CMV and Epstein-Barr virus appeared linked to several top co-occurrence clusters. Sequencing depth was assumed to be roughly uniform across donors in the presence/absence analyses, though that assumption may not hold. While some public TCRs were present in many individuals, most TCR sequences turned up only very rarely across donors.

Library method: the immunoSEQ multiplex PCR assay. The multiplex PCR relied on a mix of 60 forward primers for TCR Vbeta segments and 13 reverse primers for TCR Jbeta segments. The CDR3 region of rearranged TCR beta genes was amplified from genomic DNA by a multiplex PCR assay. On the Illumina HiSeq System, the amplified TCR beta libraries were sequenced as 87-base-pair reads. The original methods were these. A later analysis counted 65 million to 90 million unique TCR beta chains across the 500 to 850 repertoires, and 9 million to 14 million of these chains were shared by at least two donors. A nearest-neighbor algorithm error-corrected the raw reads and collapsed the reads into unique sequences, merging closely related sequences to remove PCR and sequencing errors. To assign V, D and J gene segments, CDR3 sequences were aligned to IMGT reference sequences. For a sequence to be retained, a match of at least six nucleotides to both a V gene segment and a J gene segment was required. Rearrangements were called productive when the CDR3 lacked stop codons and stayed in frame with V and J; all others were non-productive. CDR3 was defined according to IMGT convention as the region running from the second conserved V-encoded cysteine to the conserved J-encoded phenylalanine. In an earlier analysis of some 550 of the donors, sequences lacking an unambiguous match to a single V gene segment were excluded. In an earlier analysis of approximately 590 of the donors, a V segment was called functional when productive rearrangements were above 56.7%, and segregating when the standard deviation between donors exceeded 5%. To diagnose cytomegalovirus status from the catalog of TCR beta chain sequences, a statistical classification framework was built. In a later analysis, TCR nucleotide sequences were compared against IMGT/GENE-DB human TR gene sequences so that V and J genes could be assigned. A later analysis assigned CDR3 sequences and most-parsimonious VDJ recombination scenarios with the TCRdist pipeline. In a later analysis, each TCR beta chain was defined by its CDR3 amino acid sequence together with its V-gene family, and reads without a unique V-gene family were excluded. A later analysis removed several hundred highly shared, low-generation-probability nucleotide sequences to deal with suspected cross-contamination and a sequencing artifact. For each public chain, a later analysis derived a clonal expansion index from normalized ranks of inferred template counts within each repertoire. In a later analysis, generation probabilities were computed with a VDJ recombination model fitted to out-of-frame rearrangements, and the resulting probabilities were checked against IGoR. Hypergeometric tests were used in a later analysis to score TCR-TCR, TCR-HLA and TCR-CMV co-occurrence, with a repertoire-size bias correction applied to the TCR pairs. In a later analysis, false discovery rates were estimated by permuting HLA or CMV assignments 20 times. In a later analysis, co-occurring TCRs were grouped using DBSCAN, and TCRdist sequence similarity was added for clustering within HLA-allele-positive subsets. Repertoires with fewer than 30,000 or more than 120,000 public chains, plus five repertoires with anomalous nucleotide sharing, were excluded from co-occurrence clustering. Sourced from immuneACCESS, this table was stored by TCRdb with only in-frame sequences that have V and J called. A share of the clones is absent; for the studies checked, an unresolved V gene accounts for under half, and the remainder has no known explanation. V, J and clone size are taken as reported in that table, and D and trimming were inferred from the DNA itself. The sample contains over 150,000 clones, almost 85% of them found a single time. The ten top clones hold more than 4% of the sample.

In total, roughly 670 healthy bone marrow donors made up the cohort. At the time of sampling, every cohort member was nominally healthy, though immune exposures that went unrecorded were likely present. The donor tested CMV seropositive and was one of the 289 seropositive cohort members. A peripheral blood sample was provided by each donor, and peripheral blood mononuclear cells were used for TCR beta sequencing. The Qiagen DNeasy Blood Extraction Kit was used to extract genomic DNA from the blood cell samples. The germline V and J ends show losses of 6 bases and 1 base respectively, and no gene match explains 7 bases of the junction. CDR1 and CDR2, per the germline V gene (reference sequence), are LNHDA and SQIVND. The CDR3 spans 15 residues, from the cysteine through the phenylalanine. Only the CDR3 part of the read is kept: 45 bases, read in frame from the first base.

The sample was PBMCs. The source of this sequence is a girl aged 10 to 17 in good health and CMV-seropositive. The sequence joins TRBV19 to TRBJ1-1; 8 nucleotides in the junction match TRBD1. The DNA sequence is TGTGCCAGTAGCGACCAGGGGGCCGGGAACACTGAAGCTTTCTTT. Its amino acids are CASSDQGAGNTEAFF.